Sequencing of this TCR beta chain was carried out in a study of CD8+ T cells in alopecia areata. Study findings and constraints: For lesional scalp, especially alopecia totalis/universalis, clonality was higher than in normal scalp. The study also sequences resident alphabeta T cells of normal skin in scalp samples.

The CDR3 covers 14 residues. Trimming removed 3 bases from V and 1 base from J, with 10 bases in between. In germline, CDR1 is SGHRS, CDR2 YFSETQ. A remark on this clone: The antigen is undetermined.

RNA was extracted and reverse transcribed into cDNA as the sequencing template. Using immunoSEQ multiplex PCR, the repertoire was profiled, and TCRdb retains in-frame clones only, with some absent. The data show a few thousand clones, with about two thirds seen just once and about a tenth held by the top ten. What was sequenced was skin. This TCR was sampled from a human donor in good health. V is TRBV5-1 and J is TRBJ1-2; D gene uncertain. The CDR3 spells CASSSDPINYGYTF. The CDR3 bases are TGCGCCAGCAGCTCGGACCCTATTAACTATGGCTACACCTTC.